A single sample gave rise to the 16 T cell receptor beta chains below, sequenced in a study of CD4 T cells in relation to SARS-CoV-2 and coronaviruses. For these TCRs, the target antigens are not known. The protocol was immunoSEQ multiplex PCR, while the TCRdb copy is restricted to in-frame clones and leaves out a portion. Of 30,000 to 40,000 clones detected, around 77% appear once; the ten largest clones hold 20%. Sample: memory CD4+ T cells from PBMCs, cultured in vitro. The receptors were sampled from an adult with COVID-19.

This rearrangement joins TRBV10-3 to TRBJ2-7; D might be TRBD1 or TRBD2, each matching 5 bases. Germline CDR1 reads ENHRY; CDR2 reads SYGVKD. This CDR3 region has 14 residues. Trimming shortened V by 1 base and J by 1 base, and 8 bases separated the two germline ends. DNA for the CDR3: TGTGCCATCAGTGAGTGGGGGTTTTCCTACGAGCAGTACTTC. Residues: CAISEWGFSYEQYF.

The chain joins TRBV27 to TRBJ2-1; no definite D call. The germline V and J ends were trimmed by 2 bases and 7 bases, with 6 bases remaining between them. The CDR3 length is 12 residues. Per germline, CDR1 MNHEY and CDR2 SMNVEV (reference sequence). For the CDR3, the DNA is TGTGCCAGCAGTTTAAATAGGAATGAGCAGTTCTTC. This codes for CASSLNRNEQFF.

Written as DNA, the CDR3 is TGTGCCAGCAGCTTGGCCGGAACCCCCGGTGGGGCCAACGTCCTGACTTTC. Translation gives CASSLAGTPGGANVLTF. This chain joins TRBV5-4 and TRBJ2-6; D is undetermined. Germline loops: CDR1 SGHNT, CDR2 YYREEE (reference sequence). V gave up 0 bases and J gave up 3 bases, with 13 bases separating them. This CDR3 has 17 amino acids.

This clone was picked up a small number of times. This chain uses TRBV9 with TRBJ1-1, with D possibly TRBD1 on 5 matching bases. Trimming cost V 3 bases and J 5 bases, with 11 bases left between them. CDR1 is SGDLS and CDR2 is YYNGEE in the germline V gene. The CDR3 has 13 amino acids. This CDR3 reads CASSGQSKTEAFF. CDR3 DNA: TGTGCCAGCAGCGGACAGTCGAAGACTGAAGCTTTCTTT.

The sample holds one count of this clone. This chain connects TRBV4-1 to TRBJ2-3; maybe TRBD1 (5 bases). Germline V gene lookup returns CDR1 MGHRA and CDR2 YSYEKL. This CDR3 is 14 amino acids long. The ends were cut back, 3 bases at V and 2 bases at J, with 9 bases in the middle. The CDR3, as DNA: TGCGCCAGCAGCCATGCAGGGTCCACAGATACGCAGTATTTT. As protein: CASSHAGSTDTQYF.

The genes are TRBV2 and TRBJ2-7, with 16 bases fitting TRBD2. From germline, CDR1 is SNHLY and CDR2 FYNNEI. This CDR3 has 15 amino acids. The V and J ends lost 7 bases and 9 bases, in that order; junction bases with no gene match: 9. Written as DNA, the CDR3 is TGTGCCAGCACCGGGACTAGCGGGAGGGCCGCGAGGCAGTACTTC. It is translated as CASTGTSGRAARQYF.

The chain carries TRBV2 and TRBJ2-5; D gene unclear. Looked up from germline, CDR1 is SNHLY and CDR2 is FYNNEI. The length of the CDR3 is 11 residues. V lost 4 bases, J lost 7 bases, and 7 bases lay in between. The CDR3 nucleotides are TGTGCCAGCAGTGCTAAGGCGACCCAGTACTTC. Protein: CASSAKATQYF.

This sequence joins TRBV15 and TRBJ2-1; the D gene is possibly TRBD1 (5 bases). V was clipped by 5 bases and J by 9 bases, with 14 bases between them. The germline V gene has CDR1 LNHNV and CDR2 YYDKDF (reference sequence). This CDR3 is built from 13 residues. The CDR3 protein is CATSSRVGSEQFF. The CDR3 bases are TGTGCCACCAGCTCCAGGGTAGGTAGTGAGCAGTTCTTC.

V usage is TRBV6-2 or TRBV6-3 and J usage is TRBJ2-6; D call uncertain. The length of the CDR3 is 16 residues. Germline loops: CDR1 MNHEY, CDR2 SVGEGT. V shed 2 bases and J shed 0 bases, with 8 bases lying between them. The CDR3: CASSYTSGSGANVLTF. Written as DNA, the CDR3 is TGTGCCAGCAGTTACACATCGGGCTCTGGGGCCAACGTCCTGACTTTC.

The V call is TRBV6-2 or TRBV6-3, the J call TRBJ1-1; D possibly corresponds to TRBD1 (5 bases). V gave up 2 bases and J gave up 5 bases, with 9 bases separating them. Germline CDR1 and CDR2: MNHEY and SVGEGT. The CDR3 has 13 amino acids. DNA for the CDR3: TGTGCCAGCAGTTACACCAGGGTTACTGAAGCTTTCTTT. Protein product: CASSYTRVTEAFF.

The chain is built from TRBV7-2 and TRBJ2-3, with 8 bases lining up with TRBD2. The CDR3 has 19 residues. V shed 6 bases, J shed 1 base, and the junction held 18 bases outside the gene matches. Germline-derived CDR1 and CDR2 are SGHTA and FQGNSA. CDR3 sequence (DNA): TGTGCCAGCAGGCGTGGCAGCGGGAGTCTACGGCTAGGCACAGATACGCAGTATTTT. It encodes CASRRGSGSLRLGTDTQYF.

The chain recombines TRBV6-5 with TRBJ1-4; a possible D gene is TRBD1 (5 bases). The CDR3 contains 16 residues. CDR1 is MNHEY, CDR2 SVGAGI, per germline. The ends were cut back, 0 bases at V and 7 bases at J, with 15 bases in the middle. The CDR3 loop reads CASSYSSGTAREKLFF. The CDR3 DNA reads as TGTGCCAGCAGTTACTCCTCCGGGACGGCTCGTGAAAAACTGTTTTTT.

The rearrangement uses TRBV19 and TRBJ2-7, with a tentative D call TRBD2 (6 bases). The CDR3 has 14 amino acids. CDR1 is LNHDA, CDR2 SQIVND, per germline (reference sequence). The V end was cut by 2 bases, the J end by 2 bases, with 10 bases between. As DNA, the CDR3 is TGTGCCAGTAGTATAAGCGGCGGGACCTACGAGCAGTACTTC. Its translation is CASSISGGTYEQYF. Looking up the rest from reference TRBV19 and TRBJ2-7 gives the full variable domain: DGGITQSPKYLFRKEGQNVTLSCEQNLNHDAMYWYRQDPGQGLRLIYYSQIVNDFQKGDIAEGYSVSREKKESFPLTVTSAQKNPTAFYLCASSISGGTYEQYFGPGTRLTVT.

The chain employs TRBV19 and TRBJ2-7; D is unresolved. CDR3 length equals 14 residues. Germline CDR1 is LNHDA and CDR2 is SQIVND (reference sequence). With 2 bases removed from V and 2 bases from J, the gap between germline ends came to 10 bases. In DNA form, the CDR3 reads TGTGCCAGTAGTATACTAGTCGGCACCTACGAGCAGTACTTC. It translates to CASSILVGTYEQYF.

The chain combines TRBV5-6 with TRBJ1-3; D remains unclear. Germline assignment: CDR1 SGHDT and CDR2 YYEEEE. V was pared by 0 bases and J by 0 bases, with 7 bases between. The CDR3 is 15 amino acids. The CDR3 DNA reads TGTGCCAGCAGCTTGGTAGGGAACTCTGGAAACACCATATATTTT. Its protein product is CASSLVGNSGNTIYF.

The chain uses TRBV10-2 and TRBJ1-5; 7 bases fit TRBD1. CDR3 size: 14 residues. The germline V gene encodes CDR1 WSHSY and CDR2 SAAADI. V trimming: 6 bases; J trimming: 7 bases; junction bases outside the gene matches: 9. CDR3 DNA: TGCGCCAGCAGAGAAGACAGGGCAGGACAGCCCCAGCATTTT. This sequence encodes CASREDRAGQPQHF.